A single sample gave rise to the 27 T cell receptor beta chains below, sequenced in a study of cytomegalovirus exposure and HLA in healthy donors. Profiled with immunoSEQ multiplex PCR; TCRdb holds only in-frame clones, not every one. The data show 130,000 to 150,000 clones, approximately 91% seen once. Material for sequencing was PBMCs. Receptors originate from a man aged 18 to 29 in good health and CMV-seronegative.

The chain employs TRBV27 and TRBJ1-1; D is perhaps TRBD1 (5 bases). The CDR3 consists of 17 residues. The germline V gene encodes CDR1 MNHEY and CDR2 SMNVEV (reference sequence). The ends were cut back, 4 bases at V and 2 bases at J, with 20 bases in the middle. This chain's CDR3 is CASSSPSGRGGNTEAFF. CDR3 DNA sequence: TGTGCCAGCAGTTCCCCCTCGGGGAGGGGAGGTAACACTGAAGCTTTCTTT.

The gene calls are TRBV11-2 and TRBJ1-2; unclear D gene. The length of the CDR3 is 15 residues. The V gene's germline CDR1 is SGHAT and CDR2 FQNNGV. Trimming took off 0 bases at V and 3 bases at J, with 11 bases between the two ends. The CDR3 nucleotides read TGTGCCAGCAGCTTAGATTGGGCAGGCCACTATGGCTACACCTTC. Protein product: CASSLDWAGHYGYTF.

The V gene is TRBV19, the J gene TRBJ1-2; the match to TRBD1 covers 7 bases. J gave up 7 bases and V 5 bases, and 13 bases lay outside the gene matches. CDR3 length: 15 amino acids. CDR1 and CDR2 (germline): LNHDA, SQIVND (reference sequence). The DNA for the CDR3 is TGTGCCAGTAGTGCTCCCCCCGACAGGGCTGCTGGCTACACCTTC. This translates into CASSAPPDRAAGYTF.

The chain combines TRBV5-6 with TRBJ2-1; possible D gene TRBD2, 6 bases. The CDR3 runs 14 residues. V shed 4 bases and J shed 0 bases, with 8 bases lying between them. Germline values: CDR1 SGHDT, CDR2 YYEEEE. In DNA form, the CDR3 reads TGTGCCAGCAGCATGGGACTCTCCTACAATGAGCAGTTCTTC. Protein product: CASSMGLSYNEQFF.

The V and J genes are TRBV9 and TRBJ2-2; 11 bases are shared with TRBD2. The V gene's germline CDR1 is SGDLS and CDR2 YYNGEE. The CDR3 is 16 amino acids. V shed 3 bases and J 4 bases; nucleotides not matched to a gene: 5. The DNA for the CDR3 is TGTGCCAGCAGCGAGGGACTAGCGGTAGGCACCGGGGAGCTGTTTTTT. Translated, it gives CASSEGLAVGTGELFF.

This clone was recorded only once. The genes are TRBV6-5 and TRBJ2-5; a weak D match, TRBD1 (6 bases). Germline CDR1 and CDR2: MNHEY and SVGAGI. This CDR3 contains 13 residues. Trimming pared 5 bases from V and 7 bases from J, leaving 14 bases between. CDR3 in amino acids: CASSRGKIGTQYF. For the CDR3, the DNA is TGTGCCAGCAGTAGGGGGAAGATCGGGACCCAGTACTTC.

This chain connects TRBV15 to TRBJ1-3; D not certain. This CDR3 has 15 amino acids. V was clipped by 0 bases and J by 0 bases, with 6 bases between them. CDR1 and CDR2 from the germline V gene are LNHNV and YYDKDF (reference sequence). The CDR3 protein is CATSRDLGSGNTIYF. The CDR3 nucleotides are TGTGCCACCAGCAGAGATCTCGGCTCTGGAAACACCATATATTTT.

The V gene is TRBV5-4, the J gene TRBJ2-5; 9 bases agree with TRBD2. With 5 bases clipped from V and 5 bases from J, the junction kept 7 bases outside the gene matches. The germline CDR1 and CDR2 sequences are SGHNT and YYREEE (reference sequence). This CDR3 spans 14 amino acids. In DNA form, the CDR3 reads TGTGCCAGCAGTAGCGGGGGTAACGATGAGACCCAGTACTTC. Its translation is CASSSGGNDETQYF. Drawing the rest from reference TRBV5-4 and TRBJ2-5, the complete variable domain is ETGVTQSPTHLIKTRGQQVTLRCSSQSGHNTVSWYQQALGQGPQFIFQYYREEENGRGNFPPRFSGLQFPNYSSELNVNALELDDSALYLCASSSGGNDETQYFGPGTRLLVL.

The CDR3: CANRPGSANTGELFF. CDR3 nucleotides: TGTGCCAACCGCCCCGGGAGCGCGAACACCGGGGAGCTGTTTTTT. V usage is TRBV6-1 and J usage is TRBJ2-2, with D possibly matching TRBD2 (6 bases). CDR3 length: 15 amino acids. Trimming stripped 10 bases from V and 0 bases from J, with 15 bases between. Germline-derived CDR1 and CDR2 are MNHNS and SASEGT.

The CDR3 spells CSAQGDGYTF. CDR3 nucleotide sequence: TGCAGCGCACAGGGGGATGGCTACACCTTC. This rearrangement joins TRBV29-1 to TRBJ1-2, with 8 bases lining up with TRBD1. The length of the CDR3 is 10 residues. Germline assignment: CDR1 SQVTM and CDR2 ANQGSEA. The J segment lost 6 bases and the V segment lost 7 bases, leaving 1 base of the junction unmatched. Full variable domain (remainder filled in from reference TRBV29-1 and TRBJ1-2): SAVISQKPSRDICQRGTSLTIQCQVDSQVTMMFWYRQQPGQSLTLIATANQGSEATYESGFVIDKFPISRPNLTFSTLTVSNMSPEDSSIYLCSAQGDGYTFGSGTRLTVV.

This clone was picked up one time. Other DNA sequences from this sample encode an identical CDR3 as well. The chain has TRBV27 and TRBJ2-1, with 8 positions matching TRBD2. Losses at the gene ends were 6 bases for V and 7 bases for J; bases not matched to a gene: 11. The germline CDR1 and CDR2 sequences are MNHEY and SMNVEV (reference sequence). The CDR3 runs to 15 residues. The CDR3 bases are TGTGCCAGCAGCCTAGGGGCGGGGGGCCTAAATGAGCAGTTCTTC. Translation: CASSLGAGGLNEQFF.

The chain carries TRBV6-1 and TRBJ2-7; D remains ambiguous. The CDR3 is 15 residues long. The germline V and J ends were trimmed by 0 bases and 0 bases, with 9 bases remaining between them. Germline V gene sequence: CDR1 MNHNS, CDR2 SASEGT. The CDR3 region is CASSEARYSSYEQYV. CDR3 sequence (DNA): TGTGCCAGCAGTGAAGCCCGCTACAGCTCCTACGAGCAGTACGTC.

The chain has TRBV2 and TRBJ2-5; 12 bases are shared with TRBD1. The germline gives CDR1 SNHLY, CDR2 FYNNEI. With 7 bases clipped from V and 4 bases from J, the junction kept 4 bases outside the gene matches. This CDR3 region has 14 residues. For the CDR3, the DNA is TGTGCCAGCAACCGGGACAGGGGGCGAGAGACCCAGTACTTC. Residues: CASNRDRGRETQYF.

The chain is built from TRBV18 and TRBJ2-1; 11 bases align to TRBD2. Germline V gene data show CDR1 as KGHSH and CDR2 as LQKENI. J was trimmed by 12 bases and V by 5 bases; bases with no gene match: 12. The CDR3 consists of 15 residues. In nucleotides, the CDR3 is TGTGCCAGCTCAGCACTAGCGGGGGAATCAGGTGGGCAGTTCTTC. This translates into CASSALAGESGGQFF.

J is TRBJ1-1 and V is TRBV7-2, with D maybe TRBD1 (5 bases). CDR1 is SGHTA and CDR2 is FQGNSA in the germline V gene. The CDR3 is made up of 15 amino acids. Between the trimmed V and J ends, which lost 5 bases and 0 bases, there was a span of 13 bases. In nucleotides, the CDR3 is TGTGCCAGCAGCCGCAGGGTCGGCGTGAACACTGAAGCTTTCTTT. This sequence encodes CASSRRVGVNTEAFF.

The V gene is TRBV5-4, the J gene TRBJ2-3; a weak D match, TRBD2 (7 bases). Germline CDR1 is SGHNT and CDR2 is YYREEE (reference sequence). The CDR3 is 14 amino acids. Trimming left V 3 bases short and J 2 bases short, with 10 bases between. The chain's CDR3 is CASSWGGLTDTQYF. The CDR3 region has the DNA TGTGCCAGCAGCTGGGGGGGGCTCACAGATACGCAGTATTTT.

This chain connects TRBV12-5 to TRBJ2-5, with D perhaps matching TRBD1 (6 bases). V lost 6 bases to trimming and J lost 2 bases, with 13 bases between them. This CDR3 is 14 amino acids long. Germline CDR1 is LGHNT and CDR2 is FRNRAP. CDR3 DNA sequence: TGTGCTAGTGGGGTGGACAGAAGACAAGAGACCCAGTACTTC. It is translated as CASGVDRRQETQYF.

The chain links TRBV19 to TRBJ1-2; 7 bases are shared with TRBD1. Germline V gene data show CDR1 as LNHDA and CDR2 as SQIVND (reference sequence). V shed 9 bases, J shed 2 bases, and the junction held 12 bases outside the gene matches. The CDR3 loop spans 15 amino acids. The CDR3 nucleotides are TGTGCCAGCTCGACAAAGCCGGGACAGAACTATGGCTACACCTTC. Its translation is CASSTKPGQNYGYTF.

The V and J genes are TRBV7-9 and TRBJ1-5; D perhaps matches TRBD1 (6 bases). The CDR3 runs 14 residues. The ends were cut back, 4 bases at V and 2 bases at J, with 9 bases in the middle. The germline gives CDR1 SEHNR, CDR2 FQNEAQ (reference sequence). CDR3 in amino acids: CASSSQGGNQPQHF. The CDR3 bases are TGTGCCAGCAGCTCACAGGGCGGCAATCAGCCCCAGCATTTT. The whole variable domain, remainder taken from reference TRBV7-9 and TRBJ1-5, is DTGVSQNPRHKITKRGQNVTFRCDPISEHNRLYWYRQTLGQGPEFLTYFQNEAQLEKSRLLSDRFSAERPKGSFSTLEIQRTEQGDSAMYLCASSSQGGNQPQHFGDGTRLSIL.

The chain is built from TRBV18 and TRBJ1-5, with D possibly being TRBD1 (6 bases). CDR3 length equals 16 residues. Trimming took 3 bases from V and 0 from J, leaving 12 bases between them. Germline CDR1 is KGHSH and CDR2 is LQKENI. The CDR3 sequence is CASSPGGAGSNQPQHF. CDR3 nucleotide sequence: TGTGCCAGCTCACCCGGGGGGGCTGGTAGCAATCAGCCCCAGCATTTT.

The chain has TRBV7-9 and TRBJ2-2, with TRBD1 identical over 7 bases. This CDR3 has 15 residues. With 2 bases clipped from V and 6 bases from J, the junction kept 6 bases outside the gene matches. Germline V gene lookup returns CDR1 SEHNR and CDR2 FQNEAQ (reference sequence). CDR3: CASSLMSRGSGELFF. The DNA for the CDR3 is TGTGCCAGCAGCTTAATGAGCAGGGGGTCCGGGGAGCTGTTTTTT.

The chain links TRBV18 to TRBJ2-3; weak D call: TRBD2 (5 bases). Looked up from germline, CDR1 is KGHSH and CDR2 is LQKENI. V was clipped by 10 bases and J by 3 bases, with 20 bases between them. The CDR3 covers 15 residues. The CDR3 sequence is CATRLLGKGTDTQYF. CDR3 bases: TGTGCCACCCGGCTTCTCGGGAAAGGGACAGATACGCAGTATTTT.

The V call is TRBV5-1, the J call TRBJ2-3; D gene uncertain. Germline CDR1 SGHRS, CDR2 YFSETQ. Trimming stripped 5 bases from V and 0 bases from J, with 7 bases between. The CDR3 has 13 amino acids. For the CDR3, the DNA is TGCGCCAGCAGGGGCTCTAGCACAGATACGCAGTATTTT. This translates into CASRGSSTDTQYF.

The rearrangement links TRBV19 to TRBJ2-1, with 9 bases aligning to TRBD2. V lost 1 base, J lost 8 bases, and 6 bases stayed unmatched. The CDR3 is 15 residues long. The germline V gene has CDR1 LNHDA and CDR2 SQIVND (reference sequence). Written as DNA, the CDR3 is TGTGCCAGTAGTATAGTGGGCGGGGGGGCGCATGAGCAGTTCTTC. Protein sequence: CASSIVGGGAHEQFF.

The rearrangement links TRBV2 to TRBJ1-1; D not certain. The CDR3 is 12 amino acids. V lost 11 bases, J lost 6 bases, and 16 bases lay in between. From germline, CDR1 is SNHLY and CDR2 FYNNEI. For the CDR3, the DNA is TGTGCCGGATCTCGATCAGAGGCTGAAGCTTTCTTT. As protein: CAGSRSEAEAFF.

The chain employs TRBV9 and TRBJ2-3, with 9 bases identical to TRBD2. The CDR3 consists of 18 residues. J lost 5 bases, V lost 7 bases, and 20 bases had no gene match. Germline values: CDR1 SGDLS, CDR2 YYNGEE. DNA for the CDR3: TGTGCCAGCTCCTACCGAAGCGGGGGCGGGAGGGCATTAGATACGCAGTATTTT. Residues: CASSYRSGGGRALDTQYF.

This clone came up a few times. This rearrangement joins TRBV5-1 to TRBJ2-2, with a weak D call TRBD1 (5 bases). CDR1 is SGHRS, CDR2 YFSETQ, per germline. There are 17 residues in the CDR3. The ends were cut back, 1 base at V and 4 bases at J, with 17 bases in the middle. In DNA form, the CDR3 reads TGCGCCAGCAGCTTGCAGGGTCCTCAGATGTTCACCGGGGAGCTGTTTTTT. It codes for CASSLQGPQMFTGELFF.